This T cell receptor beta chain was captured in a study of control samples from healthy donors and cancer patients. Germline values: CDR1 MGHRA, CDR2 YSYEKL. This CDR3 has 19 amino acids. V trimming: 4 bases; J trimming: 0 bases; junction bases outside the gene matches: 11. Sequencing was performed with immunoSEQ multiplex PCR; in TCRdb, only in-frame clones are kept and a portion is missing. The sample yields over 150,000 clones, over 90% seen once. The sequencing sample was made of blood. The V gene is TRBV4-1, the J gene TRBJ1-3, with 11 bases fitting TRBD1. This sequence originates from a woman under 40 in good health. CDR3 DNA: TGCGCCAGCAGCCCCCGGGACAGGGGGACGCCAGGCTCTGGAAACACCATATATTTT. Amino acid sequence: CASSPRDRGTPGSGNTIYF.